This T cell receptor beta chain was retrieved from a study of CD8+ T cells in alopecia areata. Whole-study context: Those patients who were treated received oral tofacitinib, which was given at 5 to 10 mg twice daily for moderate-to-severe alopecia areata.

Per the germline V gene, CDR1 is SGHRS and CDR2 is YFSETQ. The CDR3 is 17 residues long. The V and J ends lost 3 bases and 4 bases, in that order; junction bases with no gene match: 13. Noted treatment: oral pan-JAK inhibitor, 5-10 mg twice daily. Sampling of alopecia areata patients yielded lesional scalp punch biopsies as well as peripheral blood. cDNA serving as the sequencing template came from extracted, reverse transcribed RNA. Sequencing used immunoSEQ multiplex PCR; TCRdb keeps in-frame clones, though not all of them. The sample contains 100,000 to 150,000 clones, over 60% of which appear only once. Broader study findings: Within the top 100, expanded CD8+ clones significantly decreased with tofacitinib, as did scalp clonality.

Details on this clone: No antigen is known for it.

The clonotype originates from a human donor with alopecia areata. The starting material was CD4+ T cells sorted from blood, obtained at week 4, from a patient treated with tofacitinib. The chain couples TRBV5-1 to TRBJ1-2; 9 positions agree with TRBD1. The CDR3 bases are TGCGCCAGCAGCTCAGAGCCCTACAGGGGGCTGGGCTATGGCTACACCTTC. Protein product: CASSSEPYRGLGYGYTF.